This TCR beta chain comes out of a study of cytomegalovirus exposure and HLA in healthy donors. Across the study: Around 80 million unique TCRs from HLA-typed donors were held in an early data release. Study results and caveats: A later analysis found that most CMV-associated TCR beta chains appeared HLA-restricted. Rare TCR sequences predominated, though certain public TCRs were found in many donors. CMV serostatus alone was available as immune exposure information.

A multiplex PCR was run with 60 Vbeta primers and 13 Jbeta primers. Sequenced by immunoSEQ multiplex PCR; TCRdb stores in-frame clones only, minus some. The sample has tens of thousands of clones, around three quarters seen once. Regarding this clone: Its target is not known.

Per the germline V gene, CDR1 is KGHSH and CDR2 is LQKENI. V was trimmed by 1 base and J by 0 bases, leaving 9 bases between them. There are 15 residues in the CDR3. The chain couples TRBV18 to TRBJ1-1; the D is unclear. Sequencing was carried out using PBMCs. The sequence came from a man under 40 in good health and CMV-seronegative. CDR3 DNA: TGTGCCAGCTCACCACAGAGGGCCTTGAACACTGAAGCTTTCTTT. Encoded protein: CASSPQRALNTEAFF.